The T cell receptor (beta chain) under discussion was sequenced for a study of cytomegalovirus exposure and HLA in healthy donors (dated by TCRdb to about 2017). Context from the whole study: According to an earlier analysis of 550 to 700 of the donors, some 170 million T cells yielded 90 million to 130 million unique TCR beta sequences and 276 Gb of sequence data. Using immunosequencing, the study profiled T cell repertoires from around 670 subjects and related those repertoires to cytomegalovirus serostatus. An earlier analysis of fewer than 750 of the donors used high-throughput TCR beta sequencing to judge whether each TCR beta V gene segment behaved as functional or pseudogenic. In addition to the first cohort of hundreds of subjects, a separate validation cohort of 120 different subjects was used. On average, about 240,000 unique TCR beta nucleotide sequences were sequenced per donor among 398 genotyped donors of the cohort, with roughly a sixth of those sequences being non-productive. Class I and class II HLA loci were covered by the typing at four-digit resolution. Because of strong linkage in the cohort, five DR-DQ haplotypes were treated as single units for association and clustering. Of the roughly 400 genotyped donors, roughly 80% were placed in the genetic ancestry cluster associated with self-reported Caucasian donors. In a later analysis, previously published TCR beta repertoires from 600 to 850 donors were re-analyzed and high-resolution HLA genotyping was added so that TCR occurrence patterns could be studied. All discovery cohort repertoires had been generated using a single sequencing platform. Donor age, sex, ethnicity and CMV serostatus were compiled together with the repertoire data. Roughly 290 gigabases of sequencing data and tens of millions of unique TCR sequences made up an early release that covered around 640 HLA-typed donors. Rather than using new phenotypic data, the later analysis identified candidate immune exposures from TCR beta sequences and from how often those sequences occurred across donors. The aim of the study was to test whether cataloging public T cell receptors could identify signatures of past pathogen exposure. Typing coverage differed by locus: A, B, C, DRB1 and DQB1 were typed in about 620-630 donors, DQA1 in about 550, DPA1 in around 610, and DPB1 in 472. High-throughput TCR immunosequencing, statistical association of individual TCRs with disease status, and machine learning were combined to predict cytomegalovirus infection status. In a later genetic analysis, genome-wide SNP genotypes for about three fifths of the roughly 670 donors were used, and that subset was treated as a discovery cohort.

From its cysteine to its phenylalanine, the CDR3 spans 17 amino acids. The DNA shown is the 51-base CDR3, in frame from base 1. V is cut back by 0 bases and J by 6 bases, with 12 bases in the junction unmatched. The germline V gene sets CDR1 to MNHNS and CDR2 to SASEGT. Libraries were built with the immunoSEQ multiplex PCR assay. For the multiplex PCR, a mixture combining 60 forward primers for TCR Vbeta segments and 13 reverse primers for TCR Jbeta segments was used. A multiplex PCR assay on genomic DNA amplified the CDR3 region of rearranged TCR beta genes. The amplified TCR beta libraries were sequenced on the Illumina HiSeq System as 87-base-pair reads. The original pipeline was this. A later analysis tallied 75 million to 95 million unique TCR beta chains across the 700 or so repertoires, and about 10 million of those chains were shared by two or more donors. Raw reads were error-corrected and collapsed into unique sequences with a nearest-neighbor algorithm that merged closely related sequences to remove PCR and sequencing errors. V, D and J gene segments were assigned by aligning CDR3 sequences to IMGT reference sequences. For a sequence to be retained, a match of at least six nucleotides to both a V gene segment and a J gene segment was required. A rearrangement was called productive if the CDR3 had no stop codons and remained in frame with V and J, and every other rearrangement was called non-productive. CDR3 was defined according to IMGT convention as the region running from the second conserved V-encoded cysteine to the conserved J-encoded phenylalanine. Sequences without an unambiguous match to a single V gene segment were excluded from the earlier analysis of about 600 of the donors. An earlier analysis of around 600 of the donors classified V segments as functional when productive rearrangements were above 56.7% and as segregating when the standard deviation between donors was above 5%. A statistical classification framework was built to diagnose cytomegalovirus status from the catalog of TCR beta chain sequences. In a later analysis, TCR nucleotide sequences were compared against IMGT/GENE-DB human TR gene sequences so that V and J genes could be assigned. The TCRdist pipeline was used in a later analysis to assign CDR3 sequences and most-parsimonious VDJ recombination scenarios. In a later analysis, each TCR beta chain was defined by its CDR3 amino acid sequence together with its V-gene family, and reads lacking a unique V-gene family were excluded. In a later analysis, approximately 640 highly shared, low-generation-probability nucleotide sequences were removed to address suspected cross-contamination and a sequencing artifact. In a later analysis, a clonal expansion index for each public chain was calculated from normalized within-repertoire ranks of inferred template counts. Generation probabilities in a later analysis came from a VDJ recombination model fitted to out-of-frame rearrangements, and those results were checked against IGoR. A later analysis scored TCR-TCR, TCR-HLA and TCR-CMV co-occurrence with hypergeometric tests, applying a repertoire-size bias correction to TCR pairs. False discovery rates were estimated in a later analysis by permuting HLA or CMV assignments 20 times. A later analysis grouped co-occurring TCRs with DBSCAN, adding TCRdist sequence similarity when clustering within HLA-allele-positive subsets. Co-occurrence clustering excluded repertoires with fewer than 30,000 or more than 120,000 public chains, plus five with anomalous nucleotide sharing. Held by TCRdb, this immuneACCESS table contains in-frame sequences only and omits some clones. Under half of the omission traces to an unresolved V gene where checked; the cause of the rest is unknown. The V and J calls and clone size come from that table; D and trimming were worked out from the DNA. The sample table holds roughly 140,000 clones, of which over 75% were seen once. 1.5% to 2% of the sample lies in the top ten.

The cohort was made up of around 720 healthy bone marrow donors. Cohort members were all nominally healthy when sampled, although unrecorded immune exposures were likely present. The donor tested CMV seronegative, placing the donor among the 350 or so seronegative members of the cohort. A peripheral blood sample was collected from each donor, and TCR beta sequencing was performed on peripheral blood mononuclear cells. Genomic DNA extraction from the blood cell samples was performed with the Qiagen DNeasy Blood Extraction Kit. Points the paper makes about the study in general: Three of the identified cytomegalovirus-associated TCR beta chains were confirmed in vitro to be specific for cytomegalovirus antigens. In both the original and validation cohorts, the classifier was reported to diagnose cytomegalovirus status with high specificity and sensitivity. Immune exposure information for the cohort was limited to CMV serostatus. Several of the top co-occurrence clusters appeared to be linked to parvovirus B19, influenza, CMV and Epstein-Barr virus, according to a later analysis. In an earlier analysis of 587 of the donors, most TCR beta V segments appeared in productive rearrangements about 87% or about 30% of the time, broadly matching IMGT annotations. Linkage disequilibrium might explain the correlated functional status among segregating V segments, but an unknown experimental factor could not be ruled out. In a later analysis, 16,951 TCR beta sequences were associated with specific HLA alleles at a false discovery rate of 0.05. In a later genetic analysis, a missense DCLRE1C variant was associated with V-gene and J-gene trimming of TCR beta chains, and the association was replicated in an independent cohort. Most TCR sequences were seen in very few donors, while some public TCRs were found in many individuals. Sequencing depth was assumed to be roughly uniform across donors in the presence/absence analyses, though that assumption may not hold. Because some donors lacked HLA typing at each locus, the association tests relied only on the typed subset. The authors suggested that the approach could potentially be generalized to other disease states and immunological phenotypes. A group of highly shared sequence variants was considered likely to be a technical artifact of the sequencing pipeline. Only TCR beta chains were sequenced in this cohort, and the absence of alpha or paired-chain data limited detectable features. According to a later analysis, most CMV-associated TCR beta chains appeared to be HLA-restricted, and the HLA associations seemed to be driven largely by CMV exposure. Assigning TCR associations to individual alleles was difficult when HLA alleles, especially DR and DQ, strongly co-occurred. A further reported finding was that TCR beta sequences accurately predicted the HLA-A and HLA-B alleles for most subjects in the first cohort. Because counts were too low, some 17 rarely observed V segments, including chromosome 9 orphons, were left out of the earlier analysis of several hundred of the donors. Because the 87-base-pair reads could not distinguish some IMGT-functional V segments, including TRBV6-2 and TRBV6-3, those segments were excluded. The study gave a list of 150 to 200 TCR beta chains associated with cytomegalovirus. A later genetic analysis reported fewer N-insertions in productive TCRs among donors in an Asian-associated ancestry cluster than the roughly 670-donor mean. Compared with equally common non-associated chains, HLA-associated TCR beta chains in a later analysis were more clonally expanded and had lower generation probabilities. According to a later analysis, TCR association rates differed among HLA loci, with DRB1 alleles showing the most associated TCRs and HLA-C alleles showing the fewest.

On this clone: Its antigen remains unidentified. Base-call qualities are not available, and no considerably larger clone is one nucleotide away.

This receptor chain uses TRBV6-1 and TRBJ1-1, with TRBD1 identical over 8 junction bases. Sequenced sample: PBMCs. This clonotype was sampled from a woman under 40 in good health and CMV-seronegative. DNA sequence: TGTGCCAGCAGTGAAGCGTGGAGGACAGGGAGGACTTCTGAAGCTTTCTTT. Translated, it gives CASSEAWRTGRTSEAFF.